What follows are 28 T cell receptor beta chains derived from one specimen sequenced in a study of shared clonotypes between healthy human individuals. Measured with immunoSEQ multiplex PCR; TCRdb has only the in-frame clones, and not every one. Altogether 2 million to 2.5 million clones are present, around 95% being singletons, with the ten largest covering roughly 0.13%. The sample was naive CD4+ T cells sorted from blood. The subset denotes: CD45RA+ positively selected. The receptors originated from a man aged 18-30 years in good health.

The rearrangement links TRBV19 to TRBJ2-5, with a possible D match to TRBD2 (7 bases). Per the germline V gene, CDR1 is LNHDA and CDR2 is SQIVND (reference sequence). Deletions cut 1 base from V and 2 bases from J, with 17 bases between. The CDR3 has 17 amino acids. CDR3 in DNA: TGTGCCAGTAGTATAGCCCCAGGGGAGCGGGGACAAGAGACCCAGTACTTC. Its protein product is CASSIAPGERGQETQYF. Full variable domain (rest looked up from reference TRBV19 and TRBJ2-5): DGGITQSPKYLFRKEGQNVTLSCEQNLNHDAMYWYRQDPGQGLRLIYYSQIVNDFQKGDIAEGYSVSREKKESFPLTVTSAQKNPTAFYLCASSIAPGERGQETQYFGPGTRLLVL.

The gene calls are TRBV30 and TRBJ1-5; no clear D. Looked up from germline, CDR1 is GTSNPN and CDR2 is SVGIG (reference sequence). The CDR3 spans 14 residues. V was clipped by 4 bases and J by 0 bases, with 10 bases between them. The CDR3 is CAWTKGDSNQPQHF. DNA for the CDR3: TGTGCCTGGACTAAAGGTGATAGCAATCAGCCCCAGCATTTT.

The V call is TRBV6-1, the J call TRBJ1-5, with D possibly TRBD1 on 5 matching bases. Germline V gene sequence: CDR1 MNHNS, CDR2 SASEGT. V lost 3 bases and J 3 bases, leaving 9 bases between the germline ends. The CDR3 loop spans 14 amino acids. The CDR3 region has the DNA TGTGCCAGCAGTGATAGACAGAACAATCAGCCCCAGCATTTT. Protein product: CASSDRQNNQPQHF.

This chain connects TRBV5-4 to TRBJ2-5; 10 bases agree with TRBD2. This CDR3 is built from 17 residues. V lost 0 bases and J lost 5; bases outside the gene matches: 10. Germline V gene data show CDR1 as SGHNT and CDR2 as YYREEE (reference sequence). The CDR3 DNA reads as TGTGCCAGCAGCTTGGTGTACCTAGCGGGGGCAGGGGAGACCCAGTACTTC. It yields the protein CASSLVYLAGAGETQYF.

The chain recombines TRBV4-1 with TRBJ1-2, with 8 bases that match TRBD1. Germline V gene sequence: CDR1 MGHRA, CDR2 YSYEKL. This CDR3 has 16 amino acids. Losses at the gene ends were 6 bases for V and 6 bases for J; bases not matched to a gene: 15. In nucleotides, the CDR3 is TGCGCCAGCAGATACGGACAGGGACGGTTGGACGATGGCTACACCTTC. It is translated as CASRYGQGRLDDGYTF.

The chain carries TRBV5-1 and TRBJ2-6; D uncertain. V lost 8 bases, J lost 0 bases, and 12 bases lay in between. Per germline, CDR1 SGHRS and CDR2 YFSETQ. This CDR3 is 15 amino acids long. The CDR3 nucleotides are TGCGCCAGTCGGACGGTACTCTCTGGGGCCAACGTCCTGACTTTC. This encodes CASRTVLSGANVLTF.

Comment on this clone: Other DNA sequences of this sample code for an identical CDR3. This rearrangement joins TRBV19 to TRBJ1-2; no definite D call. This CDR3 spans 13 amino acids. The germline V gene has CDR1 LNHDA and CDR2 SQIVND (reference sequence). The V end was cut by 2 bases, the J end by 2 bases, with 6 bases between. As DNA, the CDR3 is TGTGCCAGTAGTATAAGTGGGAACTATGGCTACACCTTC. Its protein is CASSISGNYGYTF.

The chain recombines TRBV18 with TRBJ2-5; 10 bases agree with TRBD2. The CDR3 length is 16 residues. Per germline, CDR1 KGHSH and CDR2 LQKENI. Unmatched junction bases numbered 5, after V lost 3 bases and J lost 1 base. In nucleotides, the CDR3 is TGTGCCAGCTCACCTACTAGCGGGACCCTCCAAGAGACCCAGTACTTC. Its protein is CASSPTSGTLQETQYF.

The V call is TRBV5-1, the J call TRBJ2-5; tentatively, D is TRBD1 (6 bases). CDR1 SGHRS and CDR2 YFSETQ come from the germline V gene. The CDR3 is made up of 14 amino acids. V was trimmed by 3 bases and J by 5 bases, leaving 14 bases between them. DNA of the CDR3: TGCGCCAGCAGCTCCGGGACACCCAGGGAGACCCAGTACTTC. The encoded protein is CASSSGTPRETQYF.

The CDR3 reads CASSYPNYEQYF. The DNA of the CDR3 is TGTGCCAGCAGTTACCCGAACTACGAGCAGTACTTC. This sequence joins TRBV6-6 and TRBJ2-7, with unresolved D. The V gene lost 2 bases and the J gene lost 3 bases, with 5 bases spanning the gap. CDR3 size: 12 residues. Germline loops: CDR1 MNHNY, CDR2 SVGAGI (reference sequence).

V is TRBV2 and J is TRBJ1-1; unclear D gene. The V gene's germline CDR1 is SNHLY and CDR2 FYNNEI. Trimming took 8 bases from V and 1 from J, leaving 14 bases between them. The CDR3 loop spans 14 amino acids. CDR3 nucleotide sequence: TGTGCCAGCGCTGAGAGCGGATGGAACACTGAAGCTTTCTTT. Its translation: CASAESGWNTEAFF.

The genes are TRBV5-5 and TRBJ2-5, with D possibly TRBD2 on 6 matching bases. Germline-derived CDR1 and CDR2 are SGHKS and YYEKEE (reference sequence). CDR3 length: 16 amino acids. Trimming shortened V by 3 bases and J by 4 bases, and 19 bases separated the two germline ends. This CDR3 is CASSSGATVVGETQYF. The CDR3 bases are TGTGCCAGCAGCTCGGGAGCGACGGTTGTTGGAGAGACCCAGTACTTC.

In DNA form, the CDR3 reads TGTGCCAGCAGCTTAGAAATGACTAGCGGGAGGCACGAGCAGTACTTC. It codes for CASSLEMTSGRHEQYF. This chain links TRBV7-2 with TRBJ2-7, with TRBD2 identical over 13 bases. With V trimmed by 1 base and J by 5 bases, 5 bases remained unmatched. Germline V gene lookup returns CDR1 SGHTA and CDR2 FQGNSA. This CDR3 comprises 16 residues. Based on the CDR3 plus reference TRBV7-2 and TRBJ2-7, the full variable domain is GAGVSQSPSNKVTEKGKDVELRCDPISGHTALYWYRQSLGQGLEFLIYFQGNSAPDKSGLPSDRFSAERTGGSVSTLTIQRTQQEDSAVYLCASSLEMTSGRHEQYFGPGTRLTVT.

CDR3 coding DNA: TGCGCCAGCAGCCAGAGGGGCGAACCGGGCACCCGAGCCGAGACCCAGTACTTC. Amino acid sequence: CASSQRGEPGTRAETQYF. The genes are TRBV4-1 and TRBJ2-5; either TRBD1 or TRBD2 may supply D (5 bases each). CDR1 is MGHRA and CDR2 is YSYEKL in the germline V gene. V lost 3 bases and J 5 bases, leaving 25 bases between the germline ends. The CDR3 covers 18 residues.

This clone was detected a few times. V gene TRBV2 combines with J gene TRBJ1-6; D is ambiguous. The V end lost 6 bases, the J end lost 7 bases, and 7 bases lay between the germline ends. The CDR3 runs 12 residues. Germline V gene sequence: CDR1 SNHLY, CDR2 FYNNEI. DNA for the CDR3: TGTGCCAGCAGCCAATTAAATTCACCCCTCCACTTT. Amino acids: CASSQLNSPLHF.

V gene TRBV5-1 combines with J gene TRBJ1-2; maybe TRBD1 (5 bases). V gave up 4 bases and J gave up 1 base, with 14 bases separating them. There are 15 residues in the CDR3. CDR1 SGHRS and CDR2 YFSETQ come from the germline V gene. In DNA, the CDR3 is TGCGCCAGCAGCCCCTCTCCGGGACTTAACTATGGCTACACCTTC. Its translation: CASSPSPGLNYGYTF.

Comment on this clone: The junction and the germline gene differ at one end; a read error may be behind it. The chain has TRBV5-4 and TRBJ2-2; 12 bases are shared with TRBD2. The CDR3 contains 16 residues. The V gene's germline CDR1 is SGHNT and CDR2 YYREEE (reference sequence). CDR3 sequence: CASSPTSGSVAGELLF. In DNA, the CDR3 is TGTGCCAGCAGCCCGACTAGCGGGAGTGTAGCCGGGGAGCTGCTTTTT.

The chain combines TRBV30 with TRBJ2-5, with 7 bases fitting TRBD2. J lost 0 bases, V lost 2 bases, and 3 bases had no gene match. The CDR3 is 14 amino acids. In germline, CDR1 is GTSNPN, CDR2 SVGIG (reference sequence). The CDR3 is CAWSHGTNQETQYF. CDR3 DNA: TGTGCCTGGAGTCACGGGACTAACCAAGAGACCCAGTACTTC.

V and J are TRBV28 and TRBJ2-1; no definite D call. V was clipped by 2 bases and J by 0 bases, with 2 bases between them. Germline CDR1 reads MDHEN; CDR2 reads SYDVKM. This CDR3 spans 13 amino acids. CDR3: CASSLPSYNEQFF. CDR3 nucleotide sequence: TGTGCCAGCAGTTTACCCTCCTACAATGAGCAGTTCTTC.

CDR3: CASSLLSGSGELFF. CDR3 coding DNA: TGCGCCAGCAGCTTGCTCTCCGGGTCGGGGGAGCTGTTTTTT. The J gene is TRBJ2-2, the V gene TRBV5-1; D gene uncertain. Per the germline V gene, CDR1 is SGHRS and CDR2 is YFSETQ. The CDR3 is made up of 14 amino acids. V lost 1 base, J lost 8 bases, and 12 bases lay in between.

The J gene is TRBJ1-6, the V gene TRBV6-1; D unresolved. Germline V gene sequence: CDR1 MNHNS, CDR2 SASEGT. The CDR3 consists of 13 residues. Trimming shortened V by 7 bases and J by 7 bases, and 11 bases separated the two germline ends. DNA of the CDR3: TGTGCCAGCATAGAGGGTGTGAATTCACCCCTCCACTTT. It codes for CASIEGVNSPLHF.

The chain uses TRBV6-5 and TRBJ2-3; TRBD2 agrees at 11 bases. CDR3 length: 15 residues. Germline loops: CDR1 MNHEY, CDR2 SVGAGI. Losses at the gene ends were 5 bases for V and 4 bases for J; bases not matched to a gene: 5. CDR3 residues: CASSTGTSGSDTQYF. The CDR3 DNA is TGTGCCAGCAGTACCGGGACTAGCGGATCAGATACGCAGTATTTT.

The chain joins TRBV30 to TRBJ1-2; D might be TRBD1 (5 bases). In germline, CDR1 is GTSNPN, CDR2 SVGIG (reference sequence). The length of the CDR3 is 12 residues. Trimming cost V 5 bases and J 3 bases, with 10 bases left between them. Here the CDR3 reads CAWLRDHYGYTF. The CDR3 region has the DNA TGTGCCTGGCTTAGGGACCACTATGGCTACACCTTC.

This chain connects TRBV7-9 to TRBJ2-4; D remains unclear. The CDR3 has 13 amino acids. Trimming took 1 base from V and 1 from J, leaving 2 bases between them. The V gene's germline CDR1 is SEHNR and CDR2 FQNEAQ (reference sequence). The CDR3, as DNA: TGTGCCAGCAGCTTAGATGCCAAAAACATTCAGTACTTC. Amino acids: CASSLDAKNIQYF.

As to this clone: The sample has other DNA sequences that encode this CDR3 too. The chain links TRBV7-9 to TRBJ2-1; TRBD2 might be the D (6 bases). From germline, CDR1 is SEHNR and CDR2 FQNEAQ (reference sequence). Deletions cut 3 bases from V and 1 base from J, with 10 bases between. The length of the CDR3 is 15 residues. This chain's CDR3 is CASSLVGGSYNEQFF. Here the CDR3 DNA reads TGTGCCAGCAGCTTGGTGGGAGGATCCTACAATGAGCAGTTCTTC. Variable domain in full (rest from reference TRBV7-9 and TRBJ2-1): DTGVSQNPRHKITKRGQNVTFRCDPISEHNRLYWYRQTLGQGPEFLTYFQNEAQLEKSRLLSDRFSAERPKGSFSTLEIQRTEQGDSAMYLCASSLVGGSYNEQFFGPGTRLTVL.

This clone occurred once. V gene TRBV30 combines with J gene TRBJ1-5; D is unclear. Trimming stripped 0 bases from V and 2 bases from J, with 8 bases between. CDR3 size: 14 residues. Germline loops: CDR1 GTSNPN, CDR2 SVGIG (reference sequence). The CDR3 loop reads CAWSVGSGNQPQHF. The CDR3 DNA reads as TGTGCCTGGAGTGTGGGGAGTGGCAATCAGCCCCAGCATTTT.

The V call is TRBV4-1, the J call TRBJ2-3, with TRBD2 identical over 11 bases. V was pared by 1 base and J by 2 bases, with 2 bases of the junction left unmatched. The CDR3 consists of 16 residues. Germline V CDR1 and CDR2: MGHRA, YSYEKL. CDR3 in DNA: TGCGCCAGCAGCCAAGGACTAGCGGGGAACACAGATACGCAGTATTTT. Protein sequence: CASSQGLAGNTDTQYF.

The chain uses TRBV19 and TRBJ2-1; 11 nucleotides line up with TRBD2. Trimming took 4 bases from V and 6 from J; bases not matched to a gene: 2. This CDR3 contains 14 residues. The germline gives CDR1 LNHDA, CDR2 SQIVND (reference sequence). The CDR3 loop reads CASSTSGRRNEQFF. The CDR3 DNA sequence: TGTGCCAGTAGTACTAGCGGGAGGCGCAATGAGCAGTTCTTC.